A selection of T cell receptor beta chains follows, all from one sample in a study of radiotherapy plus CTLA-4 blockade in lung cancer. Data came from immunoSEQ multiplex PCR; TCRdb stores just in-frame clones and leaves some out. The sample has 75,000 to 100,000 clones, more than 75% seen once. This sample comprised peripheral blood, obtained from a patient treated with radiotherapy plus ipilimumab. The receptor set was obtained from a human donor with non-small cell lung cancer who had a partial response to radiotherapy plus ipilimumab. Each CDR3 is given with its conserved first and last residue.

cdr3_length,j_call,v_call,cdr3_aa
17,TRBJ2-7,TRBV5-1,CASSQTGTSGASYEQYF
14,TRBJ2-7,TRBV11-2,CASSSTSGAVEQYF
16,TRBJ2-2,TRBV19,CASLTTSGRSIGELFF
17,TRBJ2-1,TRBV7-8,CASSFRTSGFSYNEQFF
14,TRBJ2-5,TRBV7-6,CASSLGVMWETQYF
15,TRBJ2-7,TRBV6-5,CASSWTSGTSYEQYF
12,TRBJ1-1,TRBV5-6,CASSAGTPQAFF
15,TRBJ2-7,TRBV6-1,CASSLSGRGFYEQYF
17,TRBJ2-3,TRBV5-4,CASSLWASGGGTDTQYF
16,TRBJ2-2,TRBV5-8,CASSFTSGRESGELFF
17,TRBJ2-3,TRBV9,CASSVTMSGTSTDTQYF
16,TRBJ2-2,TRBV5-1,CASSFTGTRIPGELFF
16,TRBJ2-6,TRBV5-1,CASSLAPRAGANVLTF
14,TRBJ2-3,TRBV28,CASSLDGGADTQYF
14,TRBJ1-2,TRBV5-1,CASSTTGKGYGYTF
15,TRBJ2-1,TRBV30,CAWSASGSSYNEQFF
13,TRBJ2-1,TRBV19,CASSPGSSNEQFF
15,TRBJ1-6,TRBV5-1,CASSLDSRRGSPLHF
17,TRBJ2-5,TRBV7-9,CASSPRAVDREQETQYF
16,TRBJ1-4,TRBV4-2,CASSPETGQGAEKLFF
13,TRBJ2-1,TRBV18,CASSQTSENEQFF
16,TRBJ2-7,TRBV19,CASSIPPGQGAREQYF
14,.,TRBV27,CASSKREISYEQYF